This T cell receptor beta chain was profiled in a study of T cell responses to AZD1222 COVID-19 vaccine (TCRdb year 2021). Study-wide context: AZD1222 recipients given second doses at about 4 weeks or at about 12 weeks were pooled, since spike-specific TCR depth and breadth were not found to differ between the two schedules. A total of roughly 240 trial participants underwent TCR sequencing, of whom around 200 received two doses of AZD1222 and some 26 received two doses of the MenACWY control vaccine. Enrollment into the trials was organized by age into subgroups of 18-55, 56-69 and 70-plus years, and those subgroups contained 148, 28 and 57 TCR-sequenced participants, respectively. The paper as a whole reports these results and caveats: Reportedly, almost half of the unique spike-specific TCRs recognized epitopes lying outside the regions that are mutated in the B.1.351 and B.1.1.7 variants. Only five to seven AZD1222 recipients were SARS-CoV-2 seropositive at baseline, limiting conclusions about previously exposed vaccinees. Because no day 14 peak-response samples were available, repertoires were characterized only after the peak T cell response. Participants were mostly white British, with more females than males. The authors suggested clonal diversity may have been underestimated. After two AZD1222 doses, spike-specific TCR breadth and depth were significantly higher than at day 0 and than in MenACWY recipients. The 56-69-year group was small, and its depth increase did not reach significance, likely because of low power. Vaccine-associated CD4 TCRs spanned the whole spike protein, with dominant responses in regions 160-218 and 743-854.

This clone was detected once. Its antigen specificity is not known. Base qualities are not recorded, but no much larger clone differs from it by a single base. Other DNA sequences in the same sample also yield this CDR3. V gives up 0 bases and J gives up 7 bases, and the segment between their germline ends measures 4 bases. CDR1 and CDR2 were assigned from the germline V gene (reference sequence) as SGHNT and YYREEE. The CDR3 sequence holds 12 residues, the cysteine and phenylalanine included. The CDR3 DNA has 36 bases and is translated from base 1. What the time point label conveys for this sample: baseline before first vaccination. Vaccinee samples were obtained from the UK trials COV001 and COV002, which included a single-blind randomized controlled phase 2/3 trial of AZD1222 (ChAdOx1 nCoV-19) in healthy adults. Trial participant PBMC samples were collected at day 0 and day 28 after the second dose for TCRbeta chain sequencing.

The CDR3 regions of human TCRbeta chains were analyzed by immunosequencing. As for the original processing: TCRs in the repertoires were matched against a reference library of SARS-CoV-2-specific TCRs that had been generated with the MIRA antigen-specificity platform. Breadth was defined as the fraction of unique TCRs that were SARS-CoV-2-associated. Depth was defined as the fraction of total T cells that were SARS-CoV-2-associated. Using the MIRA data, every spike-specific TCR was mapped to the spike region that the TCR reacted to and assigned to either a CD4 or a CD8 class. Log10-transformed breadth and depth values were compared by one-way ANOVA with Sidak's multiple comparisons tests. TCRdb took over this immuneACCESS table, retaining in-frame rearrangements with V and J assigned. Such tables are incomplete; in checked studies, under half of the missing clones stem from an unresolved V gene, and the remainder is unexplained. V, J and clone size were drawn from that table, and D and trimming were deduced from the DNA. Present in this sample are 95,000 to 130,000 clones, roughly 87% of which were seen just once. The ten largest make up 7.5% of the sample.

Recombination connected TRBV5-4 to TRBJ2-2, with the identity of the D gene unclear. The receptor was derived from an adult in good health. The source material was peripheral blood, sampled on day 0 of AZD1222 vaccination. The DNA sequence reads TGTGCCAGCAGCTTGGAGGGCGGGGAGCTGTTTTTT. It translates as CASSLEGGELFF. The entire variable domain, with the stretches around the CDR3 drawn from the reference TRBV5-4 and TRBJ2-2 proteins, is ETGVTQSPTHLIKTRGQQVTLRCSSQSGHNTVSWYQQALGQGPQFIFQYYREEENGRGNFPPRFSGLQFPNYSSELNVNALELDDSALYLCASSLEGGELFFGEGSRLTVL.